This passage covers 14 T cell receptor beta chains from one sample sequenced in a study of metastatic and nonmetastatic thyroid tumors. There were no patients who had received any treatment before thyroid surgery. TCRdb re-analyzed the PCR reads through MiXCR. The data hold tens of thousands of clones, with more than 25% observed a single time. What was sequenced was blood. These receptors all come from a female donor with papillary thyroid cancer or a benign thyroid nodule (not recorded which). Some clones in this sample may be carry-over from other donors' samples.

Only a few counts were recorded for this clone. Other DNA sequences in the sample encode the same CDR3. The chain links TRBV10-3 to TRBJ1-2; possibly TRBD1 for D (5 bases). CDR3 length equals 15 residues. In germline, CDR1 is ENHRY, CDR2 SYGVKD. Trimming pared 10 bases from V and 0 bases from J, leaving 18 bases between. The CDR3, as DNA: TGTGCCACCGGGACCCCTAGGTCTACTAACTATGGCTACACCTTC. This codes for CATGTPRSTNYGYTF.

The rearrangement joins TRBV30 to TRBJ2-5; 10 bases are shared with TRBD1. Germline CDR1 is GTSNPN and CDR2 is SVGIG (reference sequence). The junction had 0 bases not matched to a gene; V was cut back by 1 base and J by 4 bases. The CDR3 extends over 13 amino acids. Here the CDR3 DNA reads TGTGCCTGGAGTGGACAGGGGGCAGAGACCCAGTACTTC. Translated, it gives CAWSGQGAETQYF.

This clone appeared a few times. The chain uses TRBV6-1 and TRBJ2-7, with TRBD1 matching 10 bases. The germline CDR1 and CDR2 sequences are MNHNS and SASEGT. The V and J ends lost 11 bases and 4 bases, in that order; junction bases with no gene match: 17. This CDR3 has 16 residues. The CDR3 here is CAGILTGGVTAYEQYF. The CDR3 nucleotides read TGTGCCGGCATCCTGACAGGGGGCGTGACTGCTTACGAGCAGTACTTC.

Judged by abundance, this clone is medium-sized (0.01 to 0.1%). The chain uses TRBV27 and TRBJ2-1; D is possibly TRBD1 or TRBD2 (5 bases each). Trimming removed 4 bases at V and 8 bases at J, with 12 bases between. This CDR3 contains 13 residues. Germline CDR1 is MNHEY and CDR2 is SMNVEV (reference sequence). The CDR3 region is CASSWASRDEQFF. CDR3 DNA sequence: TGTGCCAGCAGTTGGGCTAGCAGGGATGAGCAGTTCTTC.

This clone appeared many times. This chain links TRBV4-2 with TRBJ2-1; 8 bases are a match to TRBD1. J was trimmed by 2 bases and V by 2 bases; bases with no gene match: 8. Germline V gives CDR1 LGHNA, CDR2 YNFKEQ. CDR3 length equals 17 residues. The CDR3 spells CASSQHGQDRAYNEQFF. Written as DNA, the CDR3 is TGTGCCAGCAGCCAACACGGCCAGGACAGGGCCTACAATGAGCAGTTCTTC.

The chain has TRBV28 and TRBJ1-2; D might be TRBD1 (5 bases). Germline CDR1 is MDHEN and CDR2 is SYDVKM. CDR3 length: 13 residues. V gave up 5 bases and J gave up 4 bases, with 11 bases separating them. The CDR3 loop is CASSTTVFYGYTF. The CDR3 bases are TGTGCCAGCAGTACGACAGTTTTCTATGGCTACACCTTC.

This clone was detected a few times. The chain has TRBV12-3 or TRBV12-4 and TRBJ2-7; 10 positions match TRBD2. The CDR3 has 16 amino acids. After removal of 7 bases from V and 0 bases from J, the junction contained 9 bases not matched to a gene. CDR3 bases: TGTGCCAGCACCCCGGTACTAGCGGGGTCCTCCTACGAGCAGTACTTC. Translating gives CASTPVLAGSSYEQYF.

Notes on this clone: In the same sample, other DNA sequences code for this CDR3. V is TRBV12-3 or TRBV12-4 and J is TRBJ2-5; TRBD2 matches 7 bases. This CDR3 spans 17 amino acids. J gave up 1 base and V 1 base, and 9 bases lay outside the gene matches. CDR3 in amino acids: CASSLGLAGLPQETQYF. The CDR3 bases are TGTGCCAGCAGTTTAGGATTAGCGGGTCTCCCCCAAGAGACCCAGTACTTC.

Remarks on this clone: A read error may produce the germline difference seen at one junction end. The V call is TRBV30, the J call TRBJ1-6, with D perhaps matching TRBD1 (5 bases). The CDR3 loop spans 14 amino acids. The germline V gene has CDR1 GTSNPN and CDR2 SVGIG (reference sequence). The CDR3 is CARSSWGHNSPLHF. Written as DNA, the CDR3 is TGTGCCCGGAGTTCCTGGGGACATAATTCACCCCTCCACTTT.

This clone is termed medium-sized. The chain is built from TRBV12-3 or TRBV12-4 and TRBJ2-7; weak D call: TRBD2 (6 bases). This CDR3 is built from 13 residues. V lost 7 bases to trimming and J lost 4 bases, with 14 bases between them. The DNA of the CDR3 is TGTGCCAGCATGGAGGGGTCCCGTTACGAGCAGTACTTC. This encodes CASMEGSRYEQYF.

The chain recombines TRBV27 with TRBJ1-5; D remains ambiguous. The CDR3 is made up of 12 amino acids. V dropped 8 bases and J dropped 7 bases, with 12 bases sitting between them. CDR1 is MNHEY, CDR2 SMNVEV, per germline (reference sequence). DNA for the CDR3: TGTGCCAGCGGATATCTAGGACAGCCCCAGCATTTT. It yields the protein CASGYLGQPQHF.

Relative to its sample, this clone is medium-sized. The chain has TRBV6-1 and TRBJ1-2; D might be TRBD1 (5 bases). V dropped 0 bases and J dropped 7 bases, with 21 bases sitting between them. Germline CDR1 reads MNHNS; CDR2 reads SASEGT. This CDR3 has 17 amino acids. The chain's CDR3 is CASSEARGLERVFGYTF. CDR3 sequence (DNA): TGTGCCAGCAGTGAAGCAAGGGGCCTGGAAAGGGTCTTTGGCTACACCTTC.

The chain recombines TRBV7-7 with TRBJ2-7, with TRBD1 matching over 10 bases. Germline assignment: CDR1 SSHAT and CDR2 FNYEAQ (reference sequence). The ends lost 7 bases at V and 6 bases at J; junction bases unmatched: 6. This CDR3 has 13 residues. CDR3 protein: CASILGQGIEQYF. CDR3 nucleotides: TGTGCCAGCATCCTGGGACAGGGGATCGAGCAGTACTTC. The full variable domain, rest sourced from reference TRBV7-7 and TRBJ2-7, is GAGVSQSPRYKVTKRGQDVTLRCDPISSHATLYWYQQALGQGPEFLTYFNYEAQPDKSGLPSDRFSAERPEGSISTLTIQRTEQRDSAMYRCASILGQGIEQYFGPGTRLTVT.

This clone is medium-sized (0.01 to 0.1%) within its sample. V and J are TRBV12-3 or TRBV12-4 and TRBJ1-2; no clear D gene. V was trimmed by 3 bases and J by 5 bases, leaving 22 bases between them. This CDR3 is 17 amino acids long. The CDR3 here is CASSFKYATESKYGYTF. CDR3 nucleotides: TGTGCCAGCAGTTTTAAGTACGCGACCGAATCGAAATATGGCTACACCTTC.